A single T cell receptor beta chain is shown here with its context. The antigen remains undetermined. The sample belongs to a study of beta chain features in type 1 diabetes. Reverse transcribing all isolated RNA meant expressed TCRB transcripts were sequenced. Clones were read by immunoSEQ multiplex PCR, and TCRdb kept only the in-frame ones, dropping some. Of some 410,000 clones listed, more than 11% are singletons. General study findings and limits: Patients with type 1 diabetes showed fewer VDJ junction insertions and more deletions. Moderately but significantly shorter TCRB CDR3s were found in Type 1 diabetes patients in all four CD4+ subsets.

CD4+ naive, central memory, regulatory and stem cell-like memory subsets were isolated by sorting on CD45RO/CCR7/CD25/CD127/CD95/CD27. What was sequenced was naive CD4+ T cells from blood. This receptor was identified in a man younger than 45 in good health.

The CDR3 here is CASSPSGGNTGELFF. CDR3 nucleotide sequence: TGTGCCAGCAGCCCTAGCGGGGGGAACACCGGGGAGCTGTTTTTT. The V gene is TRBV7-2, the J gene TRBJ2-2; 10 bases align to TRBD2. V lost 5 bases to trimming and J lost 1 base; unmatched junction nucleotides: 1. The germline gives CDR1 SGHTA, CDR2 FQGNSA. The CDR3 loop spans 15 amino acids. The full variable domain, in which reference TRBV7-2 and TRBJ2-2 provide the parts outside the CDR3, is GAGVSQSPSNKVTEKGKDVELRCDPISGHTALYWYRQSLGQGLEFLIYFQGNSAPDKSGLPSDRFSAERTGGSVSTLTIQRTQQEDSAVYLCASSPSGGNTGELFFGEGSRLTVL.